This T cell receptor (beta chain) was documented in a study of blood T cell repertoires in COVID-19. Study details: Both acute and convalescent COVID-19 samples were obtained from the United States, Italy and Spain. PBMCs, B-cell-depleted T cells, or T cells provided the cDNA or gDNA that made up the material.

The ends lost 3 bases at V and 1 base at J; junction bases unmatched: 2. CDR3 length: 14 amino acids. From germline, CDR1 is KGHSH and CDR2 LQKENI. As handled by the study authors: Amplified reference gene primers provided the basis for estimating nucleated cell counts. This table comes from immunoSEQ multiplex PCR, and its TCRdb copy is limited to in-frame clones, with some not included. The DNA gave D and trimming, while V, J and clone size come from that table. The sample includes tens of thousands of clones, 75% to 90% of them seen just once. The chain joins TRBV18 to TRBJ1-1, with TRBD1 matching 7 bases. This TCR was recovered from a man aged 55 to 69 with acute or convalescent COVID-19. The material sequenced was peripheral blood. In nucleotides, the CDR3 is TGTGCCAGCTCACCCGGGACAGAGAACACTGAAGCTTTCTTT. Translating it yields CASSPGTENTEAFF.